This T cell receptor beta chain was identified in a study of beta chain features in type 1 diabetes. The V end lost 5 bases, the J end lost 2 bases, and 14 bases lay between the germline ends. This CDR3 region has 15 residues. CDR1 is SEHNR and CDR2 is FQNEAQ in the germline V gene (reference sequence). The whole isolated RNA underwent reverse transcription, so sequencing captured expressed TCRB transcripts. Libraries were prepared by immunoSEQ multiplex PCR; TCRdb keeps only in-frame clonotypes and omits some of them. This sample has 200,000 to 300,000 clones; approximately 10% occur once, and the top ten carry around 0.017%. Study observations and caveats: Among all four CD4+ subsets, Type 1 diabetes patients had TCRB CDR3s that were moderately but significantly shorter. VDJ junctions in type 1 diabetes patients carried more deletions and fewer insertions.

This clone showed up just a few times. No antigen is known for it. Markers CD45RO/CCR7/CD25/CD127/CD95/CD27 served to sort CD4+ naive, central memory, regulatory and stem cell-like memory cells. Each of the sorted populations had a purity greater than 95%. The chain has TRBV7-9 and TRBJ2-3; tentative D call: TRBD2 (6 bases). The sample taken for sequencing was naive CD4+ T cells from blood. This TCR was recovered from a man aged 25 to 40 with type 1 diabetes. This CDR3 is CASSASSEFTDTQYF. The CDR3 nucleotides are TGTGCCAGCAGCGCATCTAGCGAGTTCACAGATACGCAGTATTTT. Filled out from reference TRBV7-9 and TRBJ2-3, the complete variable domain reads DTGVSQNPRHKITKRGQNVTFRCDPISEHNRLYWYRQTLGQGPEFLTYFQNEAQLEKSRLLSDRFSAERPKGSFSTLEIQRTEQGDSAMYLCASSASSEFTDTQYFGPGTRLTVL.